One and the same sample provided the 28 T cell receptor beta chains below, sequenced in a study of T-cell reconstitution after alpha-beta-depleted transplantation in children. A library of TCRbeta sequences, prepared with unique molecular identifiers, was generated. Each CDR3 protein is one row after TCRdb ran MiXCR on the PCR reads. There are 44,000 or so distinct CDR3 sequences in the sample; about 9.3% occur only once, and 25% to 30% lies in the top ten. Sample: PBMCs, mostly from graft donor cells, taken 60 days after TCRalphabeta/CD19-depleted stem cell transplant. All receptors derive from a male patient between 2 and 15 years old who had a stem cell transplant for chronic granulomatous disease, so the T cells may come from the graft donor.

With regard to this clonotype: A much larger clone differs from this one at a single base, so this may be a read error. The rearrangement links TRBV5-4 to TRBJ2-1; 7 bases agree with TRBD2. The CDR3 is 15 amino acids. Per germline, CDR1 SGHNT and CDR2 YYREEE (reference sequence). The CDR3 DNA sequence: TGTGCCATCAGCTTGAGCGGGAACTCCTACAATGAGCAGTTCTTC. It specifies CAISLSGNSYNEQFF.

Ten or more counts support this clonotype. The V call is TRBV5-1, the J call TRBJ2-1, with D tentatively TRBD2 (6 bases). V was trimmed by 0 bases and J by 7 bases, leaving 11 bases between them. CDR1 and CDR2 from the germline V gene are SGHRS and YFSETQ. The CDR3 contains 14 residues. The CDR3 DNA reads TGCGCCAGCAGCTTGGGGCCTAGCGCTAATGAGCAGTTCTTC. Translation gives CASSLGPSANEQFF.

This clonotype was seen repeatedly, ten times or more. DNA for the CDR3: TGTGCCAGCAGTTACTTGCCGGGCCCTTTAGCTGTGCCCCAGCATTTT. It codes for CASSYLPGPLAVPQHF. J is TRBJ1-5 and V is TRBV6-5; D uncertain. CDR1 and CDR2 (germline): MNHEY, SVGAGI. With 1 base removed from V and 9 bases from J, the gap between germline ends came to 19 bases. The CDR3 length is 16 residues.

At least ten counts were recorded for this clonotype. The CDR3 is CATSDLAGALNEQFF. In DNA, the CDR3 is TGTGCCACCAGTGATTTAGCGGGAGCTCTCAATGAGCAGTTCTTC. This chain connects TRBV24-1 to TRBJ2-1; 8 nucleotides match TRBD2. CDR1 KGHDR and CDR2 SFDVKD come from the germline V gene. The CDR3 is 15 residues long. The trim removed 1 base at V and 6 bases at J, leaving 4 bases unmatched.

This chain connects TRBV20-1 to TRBJ2-5; D might be TRBD2 (6 bases). The length of the CDR3 is 14 residues. Germline V gene data show CDR1 as DFQATT and CDR2 as SNEGSKA (reference sequence). V was shortened by 1 base and J by 4 bases, with 13 bases between the two germline ends. The CDR3 bases are TGCAGTGCTAGAGTGCGGGGCAATAGAGAGACCCAGTACTTC. It yields the protein CSARVRGNRETQYF.

This clonotype showed up many times. The rearrangement joins TRBV27 to TRBJ2-7, with D uncertain. The CDR3 loop spans 10 amino acids. Germline CDR1 is MNHEY and CDR2 is SMNVEV (reference sequence). Between the trimmed V and J ends, which lost 8 bases and 4 bases, there was a span of 6 bases. The chain's CDR3 is CASPNYEQYF. The CDR3, as DNA: TGTGCCAGCCCCAATTACGAGCAGTACTTC.

This clonotype was seen ten or more times. V usage is TRBV12-3 or TRBV12-4 and J usage is TRBJ2-7; the D gene could be TRBD1 or TRBD2 (5 bases each). The CDR3 has 15 amino acids. V gave up 8 bases and J gave up 3 bases, with 20 bases separating them. CDR3 residues: CASSFGAGIDYEQYF. The CDR3 DNA is TGTGCCAGCTCATTCGGGGCAGGGATAGACTACGAGCAGTACTTC.

This clonotype was observed at least ten times. The genes are TRBV14 and TRBJ2-3; D is ambiguous. Germline-derived CDR1 and CDR2 are SGHDN and FVKESK. The CDR3 has 11 amino acids. V was clipped by 5 bases and J by 4 bases, with 4 bases between them. CDR3 DNA sequence: TGTGCCAGCAGCTGGCCAGATACGCAGTATTTT. Its translation is CASSWPDTQYF.

Many counts were recorded for this clonotype. The chain couples TRBV14 to TRBJ1-1; D possibly corresponds to TRBD1 (5 bases). In germline, CDR1 is SGHDN, CDR2 FVKESK. V shed 0 bases and J shed 3 bases, with 14 bases lying between them. This CDR3 contains 16 residues. The CDR3 loop is CASSQDGLGRDTEAFF. CDR3 nucleotides: TGTGCCAGCAGCCAAGATGGTTTGGGACGGGACACTGAAGCTTTCTTT.

A note on this clonotype: A much larger clone is a single base away; this may be a read error. The gene calls are TRBV10-3 and TRBJ2-2; D is ambiguous. The germline V gene encodes CDR1 ENHRY and CDR2 SYGVKD. This CDR3 region has 14 residues. CDR3 nucleotides: TGTACCATCAGTGAGATAAGGGACACCGGGGAGCTGTTTTTT. Translation: CTISEIRDTGELFF.

This sequence joins TRBV7-8 and TRBJ2-5; D gene uncertain. Germline V gives CDR1 SGHVS, CDR2 FQNEAQ. Deletions cut 1 base from V and 4 bases from J, with 7 bases between. The CDR3 totals 13 residues. CDR3 DNA: TGTGCCAGCAGCTTAGTGCCCGGAGAGACCCAGTACTTC. Translating gives CASSLVPGETQYF.

The table lists this clonotype with many counts. V is TRBV5-4 and J is TRBJ2-1; D gene unclear. Germline lookup yields CDR1 SGHNT and CDR2 YYREEE (reference sequence). The V gene lost 3 bases and the J gene lost 4 bases, with 17 bases spanning the gap. The CDR3 runs to 16 residues. This CDR3 reads CASSSHVIPGYNEQFF. CDR3 DNA: TGTGCCAGCAGCTCCCATGTAATCCCCGGTTACAATGAGCAGTTCTTC.

This clonotype was seen only a few times. The chain employs TRBV20-1 and TRBJ2-3, with 8 bases lining up with TRBD1. Unmatched junction bases numbered 12, after V lost 5 bases and J lost 2 bases. This CDR3 region has 16 residues. Germline values: CDR1 DFQATT, CDR2 SNEGSKA (reference sequence). CDR3 sequence reads: CSAQRTRTGITDTQYF. CDR3 nucleotide sequence: TGCAGTGCTCAACGAACCCGGACAGGGATCACAGATACGCAGTATTTT.

The sample holds many counts of this clonotype. The chain carries TRBV6-5 and TRBJ2-3; the D gene is possibly TRBD2 (6 bases). With 7 bases removed from V and 6 bases from J, the gap between germline ends came to 17 bases. Germline CDR1 and CDR2: MNHEY and SVGAGI. The CDR3 is made up of 14 amino acids. CDR3 residues: CASTTSPWGDTQYF. In nucleotides, the CDR3 is TGTGCCAGCACTACTAGCCCCTGGGGGGATACGCAGTATTTT.

There are many counts of this clonotype. The V and J genes are TRBV6-6 and TRBJ1-6; a possible D gene is TRBD1 (6 bases). Per the germline V gene, CDR1 is MNHNY and CDR2 is SVGAGI (reference sequence). Between the trimmed V and J ends, which lost 6 bases and 5 bases, there was a span of 14 bases. This CDR3 region has 15 residues. The CDR3 protein is CASRWGPLDNSPLHF. The CDR3 DNA reads as TGTGCCAGCAGATGGGGGCCTCTCGATAATTCACCCCTCCACTTT.

This clonotype was detected many times. This rearrangement joins TRBV25-1 to TRBJ1-1, with 7 bases lining up with TRBD1. The CDR3 has 16 residues. From germline, CDR1 is MGHDK and CDR2 SYGVNS. V lost 2 bases, J lost 5 bases, and 11 bases stayed unmatched. CDR3 amino acids: CASSEEGQAGGTEAFF. DNA for the CDR3: TGTGCCAGCAGTGAAGAGGGGCAGGCAGGGGGGACTGAAGCTTTCTTT. Full variable domain (missing parts from reference TRBV25-1 and TRBJ1-1): EADIYQTPRYLVIGTGKKITLECSQTMGHDKMYWYQQDPGMELHLIHYSYGVNSTEKGDLSSESTVSRIRTEHFPLTLESARPSHTSQYLCASSEEGQAGGTEAFFGQGTRLTVV.

This chain connects TRBV9 to TRBJ1-2, with D perhaps matching TRBD1 (5 bases). The CDR3 runs to 15 residues. The germline gives CDR1 SGDLS, CDR2 YYNGEE. The V gene lost 4 bases and the J gene lost 7 bases, with 20 bases spanning the gap. The CDR3 DNA reads TGTGCCAGCAGCCCAAGGGTCACTGGGGGTTCTGGCTACACCTTC. This translates into CASSPRVTGGSGYTF.

This clonotype was seen ten or more times. V and J are TRBV27 and TRBJ2-7; TRBD2 agrees at 8 bases. V shed 5 bases, J shed 4 bases, and the junction held 10 bases outside the gene matches. Germline V lookup: CDR1 MNHEY, CDR2 SMNVEV (reference sequence). The CDR3 is 15 amino acids. Here the CDR3 reads CASSPGGGFPYEQYF. CDR3 DNA sequence: TGTGCCAGCAGTCCGGGGGGGGGTTTCCCATACGAGCAGTACTTC.

This clonotype came up many times. The rearrangement joins TRBV20-1 to TRBJ2-3; D is unclear. The CDR3 spans 13 residues. With 3 bases removed from V and 3 bases from J, the gap between germline ends came to 10 bases. Germline lookup yields CDR1 DFQATT and CDR2 SNEGSKA (reference sequence). CDR3 sequence: CSASMSATDTQYF. CDR3 nucleotide sequence: TGCAGTGCTAGCATGTCGGCTACAGATACGCAGTATTTT.

This clonotype was recorded a few times. This chain uses TRBV28 with TRBJ2-2; tentative D call: TRBD1 (6 bases). V dropped 2 bases and J dropped 9 bases, with 19 bases sitting between them. Germline loops: CDR1 MDHEN, CDR2 SYDVKM. The CDR3 covers 16 residues. CDR3 DNA sequence: TGTGCCAGCAGTTTAGAGGGCCCTACAGGGCCCCGGGAGCTGTTTTTT. Translation: CASSLEGPTGPRELFF.

There are a few counts of this clonotype. This CDR3 reads CASSPRTVSGANVLTF. CDR3 nucleotides: TGTGCCAGCAGCCCTCGGACAGTCTCTGGGGCCAACGTCCTGACTTTC. This sequence joins TRBV3-1 and TRBJ2-6; a weak D match, TRBD1 (6 bases). CDR3 length: 16 amino acids. Deletions cut 4 bases from V and 0 bases from J, with 10 bases between. CDR1 LGHDT and CDR2 YNNKEL come from the germline V gene (reference sequence). The complete variable domain, with remaining parts taken from reference TRBV3-1 and TRBJ2-6, reads DTAVSQTPKYLVTQMGNDKSIKCEQNLGHDTMYWYKQDSKKFLKIMFSYNNKELIINETVPNRFSPKSPDKAHLNLHINSLELGDSAVYFCASSPRTVSGANVLTFGAGSRLTVL.

This clonotype was detected a few times. This chain uses TRBV7-2 with TRBJ2-3; 8 bases map to TRBD2. The CDR3 consists of 16 residues. J was trimmed by 0 bases and V by 3 bases; bases with no gene match: 5. Germline CDR1 is SGHTA and CDR2 is FQGNSA. The CDR3 spells CASSFHRLASTDTQYF. In DNA, the CDR3 is TGTGCCAGCAGCTTCCACCGACTAGCGAGCACAGATACGCAGTATTTT.

This clonotype was detected many times. The J gene is TRBJ2-1, the V gene TRBV12-3 or TRBV12-4; TRBD2 aligns across 10 bases. The CDR3 has 14 residues. V gave up 2 bases and J gave up 8 bases; unmatched junction bases: 3. CDR3 sequence reads: CASSLSGGAHEQFF. CDR3 nucleotides: TGTGCCAGCAGTTTAAGCGGGGGGGCTCATGAGCAGTTCTTC.

At least ten counts were recorded for this clonotype. The chain has TRBV10-1 and TRBJ2-3, with 9 bases aligning to TRBD2. Unmatched junction bases numbered 8, after V lost 4 bases and J lost 6 bases. This CDR3 spans 15 amino acids. The germline V gene has CDR1 WNHNN and CDR2 SYGVQD (reference sequence). The CDR3 loop is CASSGSTSGRDTQYF. The CDR3 DNA sequence: TGCGCCAGCAGTGGAAGTACAAGCGGGAGGGATACGCAGTATTTT.

This chain uses TRBV2 with TRBJ2-7; no definite D call. The CDR3 sequence is 12 residues long. The V end lost 3 bases, the J end lost 6 bases, and 9 bases lay between the germline ends. Germline CDR1 and CDR2: SNHLY and FYNNEI. For the CDR3, the DNA is TGTGCCAGCAGTGACAGGAGTGGCGAGCAGTACTTC. It specifies CASSDRSGEQYF.

This clonotype was counted many times. This chain connects TRBV5-6 to TRBJ2-1; D ambiguous. CDR3 length: 15 amino acids. The germline V gene encodes CDR1 SGHDT and CDR2 YYEEEE. Trimming pared 2 bases from V and 4 bases from J, leaving 13 bases between. CDR3 protein: CASSFGPATYNEQFF. The CDR3 nucleotides read TGTGCCAGCAGCTTCGGCCCAGCGACATACAATGAGCAGTTCTTC.

This clonotype appeared a few times. The V call is TRBV20-1, the J call TRBJ1-6; no clear D gene. V lost 6 bases and J 0 bases, leaving 12 bases between the germline ends. Germline CDR1 reads DFQATT; CDR2 reads SNEGSKA (reference sequence). There are 15 residues in the CDR3. CDR3 bases: TGCAGTGCCGCTACAGTTCGCTCCTATAATTCACCCCTCCACTTT. Residues: CSAATVRSYNSPLHF.

The CDR3 DNA reads as TGCAGCGTTGATAGGCCCCAGGGCACAGATACGCAGTATTTT. Translated, it gives CSVDRPQGTDTQYF. The chain is built from TRBV29-1 and TRBJ2-3, with unresolved D. Germline loops: CDR1 SQVTM, CDR2 ANQGSEA. The CDR3 is made up of 14 amino acids. With 3 bases removed from V and 1 base from J, the gap between germline ends came to 11 bases.